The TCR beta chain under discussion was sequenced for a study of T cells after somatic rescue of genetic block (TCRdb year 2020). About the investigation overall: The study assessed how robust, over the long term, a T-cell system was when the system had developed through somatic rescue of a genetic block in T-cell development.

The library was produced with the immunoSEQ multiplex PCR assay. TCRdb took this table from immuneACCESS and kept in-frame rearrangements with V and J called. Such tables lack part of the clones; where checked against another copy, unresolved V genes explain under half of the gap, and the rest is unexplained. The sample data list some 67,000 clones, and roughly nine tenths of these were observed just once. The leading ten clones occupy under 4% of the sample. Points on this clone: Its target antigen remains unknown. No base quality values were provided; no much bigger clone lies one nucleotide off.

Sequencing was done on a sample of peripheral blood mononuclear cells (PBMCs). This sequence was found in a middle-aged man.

The bases are TGTGCCAGTAGTATAGACAGGGGAAGCGGGGAGCTGTTTTTT. Its protein reads: CASSIDRGSGELFF. The chain is made from TRBV19 and TRBJ2-2, with TRBD1 as a weak D call on 6 bases. The CDR1 and CDR2 encoded by the germline V gene (reference sequence) are LNHDA and SQIVND. Including the terminal cysteine and phenylalanine, the CDR3 comprises 14 residues. The read is trimmed to its CDR3 DNA, 42 bases read in frame from base 1. Trimming at the junction amounts to 0 bases on V and 7 bases on J, and the germline ends lie 9 bases apart.